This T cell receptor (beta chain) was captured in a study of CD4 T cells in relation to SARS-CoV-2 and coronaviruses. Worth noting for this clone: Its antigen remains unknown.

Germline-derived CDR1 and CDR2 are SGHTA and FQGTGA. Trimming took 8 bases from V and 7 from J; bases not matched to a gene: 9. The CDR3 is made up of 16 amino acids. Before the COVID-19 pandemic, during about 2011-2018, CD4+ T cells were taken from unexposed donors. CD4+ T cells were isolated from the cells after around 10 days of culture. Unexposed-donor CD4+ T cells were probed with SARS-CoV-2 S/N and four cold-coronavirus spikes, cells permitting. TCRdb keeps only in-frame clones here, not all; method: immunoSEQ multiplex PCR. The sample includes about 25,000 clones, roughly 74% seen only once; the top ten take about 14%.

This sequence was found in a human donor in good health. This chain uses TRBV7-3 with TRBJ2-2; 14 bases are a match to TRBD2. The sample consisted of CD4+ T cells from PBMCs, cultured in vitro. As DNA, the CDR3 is TGTGCCAGCCACCTCGGGACTAGCGGGAGTCTCGGGGAGCTGTTTTTT. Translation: CASHLGTSGSLGELFF.